A single sample is the source of the 24 T cell receptor beta chains below, sequenced in a study of STAT5B mutations in CD4+ large granular lymphocyte leukemia. Profiled with immunoSEQ multiplex PCR; TCRdb holds only in-frame clones, not every one. The sample contains tens of thousands of clones, 70% to 75% of which appear only once. The sequenced sample consisted of CD4+ T cells from blood buffy coats. Every receptor here comes from a human donor in good health.

The gene calls are TRBV18 and TRBJ2-7; 7 nucleotides line up with TRBD1. V gave up 6 bases and J gave up 7 bases; unmatched junction bases: 6. Germline assignment: CDR1 KGHSH and CDR2 LQKENI. The CDR3 covers 12 residues. The CDR3 region has the DNA TGTGCCAGCTCCCATACAGGGGAGGAGCAGTACTTC. This codes for CASSHTGEEQYF.

A few counts support this clone. This chain links TRBV29-1 with TRBJ2-5; D may be TRBD2 (6 bases). The germline CDR1 and CDR2 sequences are SQVTM and ANQGSEA. The V gene lost 4 bases and the J gene lost 5 bases, with 20 bases spanning the gap. The CDR3 length is 15 residues. In DNA form, the CDR3 reads TGCAGCGTTGCTGGGTTCGGGGGAAGATTGGAGACCCAGTACTTC. Amino acid sequence: CSVAGFGGRLETQYF.

This sequence joins TRBV27 and TRBJ2-7, with D perhaps TRBD1 or TRBD2 (5 bases each). This CDR3 spans 14 amino acids. Germline CDR1 reads MNHEY; CDR2 reads SMNVEV (reference sequence). Trimming removed 8 bases from V and 7 bases from J, with 21 bases in between. The CDR3 nucleotides read TGTGCCAGCCGCTCCTTCCGGGGCATTCGGGAGCAGTACTTC. Its protein product is CASRSFRGIREQYF.

V and J are TRBV5-6 and TRBJ1-2; 8 nucleotides line up with TRBD1. V trimming: 1 base; J trimming: 4 bases; junction bases outside the gene matches: 9. The CDR3 spans 16 residues. From germline, CDR1 is SGHDT and CDR2 YYEEEE. CDR3 sequence (DNA): TGTGCCAGCAGCTTGAAGTCAGGGGGCGAAAGCTATGGCTACACCTTC. It codes for CASSLKSGGESYGYTF.

The chain combines TRBV30 with TRBJ2-1, with D perhaps matching TRBD2 (6 bases). The CDR3 is made up of 15 amino acids. Trimming pared 1 base from V and 4 bases from J, leaving 14 bases between. Per germline, CDR1 GTSNPN and CDR2 SVGIG (reference sequence). CDR3 DNA sequence: TGTGCCTGGAGTGCGTTACACGGGAGATACAATGAGCAGTTCTTC. Residues: CAWSALHGRYNEQFF. Based on the CDR3 plus reference TRBV30 and TRBJ2-1, the full variable domain is SQTIHQWPATLVQPVGSPLSLECTVEGTSNPNLYWYRQAAGRGLQLLFYSVGIGQISSEVPQNLSASRPQDRQFILSSKKLLLSDSGFYLCAWSALHGRYNEQFFGPGTRLTVL.

This rearrangement joins TRBV2 to TRBJ2-7; D may be TRBD2 (6 bases). This CDR3 is built from 13 residues. V was clipped by 5 bases and J by 6 bases, with 14 bases between them. The germline V gene encodes CDR1 SNHLY and CDR2 FYNNEI. Here the CDR3 reads CASSLGGGGEQYF. The CDR3 nucleotides read TGTGCCAGCAGTCTGGGGGGAGGCGGCGAGCAGTACTTC.

V and J are TRBV7-6 and TRBJ1-1; D gene unclear. Per germline, CDR1 SGHVS and CDR2 FNYEAQ. The CDR3 has 14 amino acids. The V gene lost 1 base and the J gene lost 1 base, with 7 bases spanning the gap. CDR3 loop: CASSLVVGNTEAFF. The CDR3 region has the DNA TGTGCCAGCAGCTTAGTAGTAGGGAACACTGAAGCTTTCTTT.

The genes are TRBV19 and TRBJ2-2, with TRBD1 matching over 12 bases. V lost 3 bases and J lost 8; bases outside the gene matches: 7. This CDR3 spans 16 amino acids. Looked up from germline, CDR1 is LNHDA and CDR2 is SQIVND (reference sequence). CDR3 sequence reads: CASSIGTGGLVGELFF. DNA of the CDR3: TGTGCCAGTAGTATTGGGACAGGGGGCTTAGTAGGGGAGCTGTTTTTT.

The CDR3 loop is CASSLAGTNSGNTIYF. The CDR3 nucleotides read TGTGCCAGCAGCTTAGCCGGGACAAACTCTGGAAACACCATATATTTT. The V gene is TRBV7-2, the J gene TRBJ1-3; the D gene is possibly TRBD1 (6 bases). Germline CDR1 is SGHTA and CDR2 is FQGNSA. The CDR3 runs to 16 residues. V lost 0 bases to trimming and J lost 0 bases, with 9 bases between them.

V is TRBV7-3 and J is TRBJ2-3, with D unresolved. The germline CDR1 and CDR2 sequences are SGHTA and FQGTGA. Trimming cost V 1 base and J 1 base, with 6 bases left between them. This CDR3 comprises 14 residues. The CDR3 spells CASSLIGRTDTQYF. As DNA, the CDR3 is TGTGCCAGCAGCTTAATCGGACGCACAGATACGCAGTATTTT.

The chain combines TRBV10-3 with TRBJ2-7; perhaps TRBD2 as D (7 bases). The germline gives CDR1 ENHRY, CDR2 SYGVKD. Deletions cut 6 bases from V and 4 bases from J, with 22 bases between. The CDR3 sequence is 16 residues long. CDR3 in DNA: TGTGCCATCAGCGGTGGGGGGGCTAGCGGTGTTTACGAGCAGTACTTC. Amino acids: CAISGGGASGVYEQYF.

V is TRBV5-8 and J is TRBJ2-7, with TRBD1 matching 9 bases. Germline CDR1 reads SGHTS; CDR2 reads YDEGEE. The CDR3 length is 15 residues. V dropped 5 bases and J dropped 3; count of bases not matched to a gene: 9. The DNA for the CDR3 is TGTGCCAGCAGTTCCTCCGGGACAGGGCACTACGAGCAGTACTTC. Encoded protein: CASSSSGTGHYEQYF.

This chain links TRBV10-1 with TRBJ2-1; TRBD2 matches at 7 bases. The CDR3 loop spans 15 amino acids. V lost 3 bases and J lost 8; bases outside the gene matches: 10. Germline-derived CDR1 and CDR2 are WNHNN and SYGVQD (reference sequence). The CDR3 loop is CASSEGQGGRYEQFF. The DNA for the CDR3 is TGCGCCAGCAGTGAAGGGCAGGGAGGGAGGTATGAGCAGTTCTTC.

The chain joins TRBV12-5 to TRBJ1-1; the D is unclear. Germline CDR1 LGHNT, CDR2 FRNRAP. V gave up 8 bases and J gave up 4 bases, with 14 bases separating them. The CDR3 contains 13 residues. The CDR3 loop is CASSKSRGTEAFF. The DNA of the CDR3 is TGTGCTAGTTCTAAATCCCGTGGCACTGAAGCTTTCTTT.

The chain carries TRBV19 and TRBJ2-1; D remains ambiguous. There are 17 residues in the CDR3. Germline V gives CDR1 LNHDA, CDR2 SQIVND (reference sequence). Between the trimmed V and J ends, which lost 3 bases and 0 bases, there was a span of 15 bases. CDR3 coding DNA: TGTGCCAGTAGTATGCTACCCGCCTCAAGCTCCTACAATGAGCAGTTCTTC. Its protein product is CASSMLPASSSYNEQFF.

This chain joins TRBV4-3 and TRBJ2-7; unclear D gene. This CDR3 has 13 residues. Trimming pared 0 bases from V and 9 bases from J, leaving 12 bases between. CDR1 LGHNA and CDR2 YSLEER come from the germline V gene. The DNA for the CDR3 is TGCGCCAGCAGCCAAGATCCGAATGGCGCGCAGTACTTC. Translating gives CASSQDPNGAQYF.

The chain has TRBV11-2 and TRBJ2-7, with TRBD2 identical over 8 bases. This CDR3 is 19 amino acids long. Germline V lookup: CDR1 SGHAT, CDR2 FQNNGV. V lost 3 bases, J lost 0 bases, and 16 bases stayed unmatched. The CDR3, as DNA: TGTGCCAGCAGCTTTACCGCGGGATCGAGCGGGAGATTCTCCTACGAGCAGTACTTC. Translation: CASSFTAGSSGRFSYEQYF.

The V call is TRBV19, the J call TRBJ2-3, with 8 bases matching TRBD1. Per germline, CDR1 LNHDA and CDR2 SQIVND (reference sequence). The CDR3 length is 14 residues. Unmatched junction bases numbered 4, after V lost 6 bases and J lost 2 bases. The CDR3 region is CASSWTGSTDTQYF. The CDR3 nucleotides read TGTGCCAGTAGCTGGACAGGGTCCACAGATACGCAGTATTTT.

The genes are TRBV28 and TRBJ1-5; tentatively, D is TRBD1 (5 bases). CDR3 length: 15 residues. Germline V gene data show CDR1 as MDHEN and CDR2 as SYDVKM. V lost 6 bases, J lost 3 bases, and 15 bases lay in between. CDR3 residues: CASRLAGRTNQPQHF. CDR3 nucleotide sequence: TGTGCCAGCAGGCTGGCAGGGCGGACCAATCAGCCCCAGCATTTT.

The CDR3: CASSRNLGLATSTGELFF. CDR3 nucleotide sequence: TGTGCCAGCAGCCGGAACCTTGGACTAGCGACCAGCACCGGGGAGCTGTTTTTT. The chain employs TRBV28 and TRBJ2-2, with 9 bases fitting TRBD2. Germline V lookup: CDR1 MDHEN, CDR2 SYDVKM. The CDR3 loop spans 18 amino acids. J was trimmed by 4 bases and V by 6 bases; bases with no gene match: 15.

This clone was counted between two and nine times. This chain links TRBV11-2 with TRBJ1-2; a weak D match, TRBD1 (5 bases). The germline CDR1 and CDR2 sequences are SGHAT and FQNNGV. CDR3 length: 14 amino acids. Trimming cost V 6 bases and J 2 bases, with 13 bases left between them. CDR3 protein: CASRGGDVNYGYTF. CDR3 sequence (DNA): TGTGCCAGCAGGGGGGGGGACGTCAACTATGGCTACACCTTC.

The chain employs TRBV7-2 and TRBJ2-1; 9 bases fit TRBD1. Germline trimming cut 5 bases from V and 3 bases from J; bases unmatched to any gene: 5. The CDR3 is 15 amino acids. From germline, CDR1 is SGHTA and CDR2 FQGNSA. The CDR3 nucleotides are TGTGCCAGCAGCCCACCGGGACAGGGCTACAATGAGCAGTTCTTC. Translating gives CASSPPGQGYNEQFF.

The CDR3 here is CASSLGLAYEQYF. Here the CDR3 DNA reads TGTGCCAGCAGTTTGGGACTCGCCTACGAGCAGTACTTC. The V gene is TRBV27, the J gene TRBJ2-7; D might be TRBD2 (6 bases). Per the germline V gene, CDR1 is MNHEY and CDR2 is SMNVEV (reference sequence). Between the trimmed V and J ends, which lost 3 bases and 2 bases, there was a span of 8 bases. The CDR3 spans 13 residues.

V gene TRBV19 combines with J gene TRBJ2-3, with 12 bases identical to TRBD2. The CDR3 covers 16 residues. The germline V gene has CDR1 LNHDA and CDR2 SQIVND (reference sequence). Trimming removed 4 bases from V and 0 bases from J; junction bases left unmatched: 2. The DNA of the CDR3 is TGTGCCAGTAGTAGTGGGACTAGCGGGAGCACAGATACGCAGTATTTT. Its translation is CASSSGTSGSTDTQYF.